This T cell receptor (beta chain) was sequenced in a study of blood T cell repertoires in COVID-19. Turning to the study itself: Donors in the United States, Italy and Spain gave samples during acute or convalescent COVID-19.

This CDR3 has 17 residues. V was trimmed by 5 bases and J by 7 bases, leaving 27 bases between them. In this sample, this clone turned up a few times. Per the original methods: Estimates of nucleated cell counts were drawn from the amplification of reference gene primers. Profiled with immunoSEQ multiplex PCR; TCRdb holds only in-frame clones, not every one. Clone size and V and J calls were adopted from that table, with D and trimming inferred from the DNA. The data contain about 260,000 clones, around 84% of them singletons. The sequenced material came from peripheral blood. This clonotype was sampled from a man in his sixties with acute or convalescent COVID-19. The V and J genes are TRBV5-3 and TRBJ1-1; unclear D gene. TRBV5-3 is an ORF for which the function is uncertain. The CDR3 loop reads CARSRKYLQPSCSEAFF. CDR3 bases: TGTGCCAGAAGTCGAAAATACTTACAGCCCTCATGCAGTGAAGCTTTCTTT.